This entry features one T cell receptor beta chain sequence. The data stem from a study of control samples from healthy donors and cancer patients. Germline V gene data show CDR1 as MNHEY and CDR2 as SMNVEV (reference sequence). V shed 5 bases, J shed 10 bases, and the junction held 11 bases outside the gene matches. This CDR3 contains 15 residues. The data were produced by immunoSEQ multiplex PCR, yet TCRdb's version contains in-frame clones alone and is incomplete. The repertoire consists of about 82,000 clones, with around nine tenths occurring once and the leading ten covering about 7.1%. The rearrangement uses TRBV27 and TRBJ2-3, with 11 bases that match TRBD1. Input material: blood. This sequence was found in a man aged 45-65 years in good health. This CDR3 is CASSPGQGATSAQYF. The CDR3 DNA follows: TGTGCCAGCAGTCCTGGACAGGGGGCTACCTCAGCGCAGTATTTT.